This TCR beta chain was obtained from a study of blood T cell repertoires in COVID-19. At the level of the study: The origin of the acute and convalescent COVID-19 samples was the United States, Italy and Spain. PBMCs, B-cell-depleted T cells, or T cells were the source of the cDNA or gDNA that made up the material.

Individuals drawn from under 30 US areas were roughly 18 to 100 years old. The study assigned cohorts using participant-reported clinical history. The CDR3 length is 14 residues. The V gene lost 0 bases and the J gene lost 1 base, with 7 bases spanning the gap. Germline V lookup: CDR1 SGHRS, CDR2 YFSETQ. The method was immunoSEQ multiplex PCR; TCRdb's version includes in-frame clones alone and lacks a portion of them. The sample shows 100,000 to 150,000 clones, less than 90% of them seen only once. The chain couples TRBV5-1 to TRBJ1-1; D not certain. Material: PBMCs or T cells enriched from blood (not recorded which). The TCR was taken from a woman between 45 and 60 years old who had recovered from COVID-19. CDR3 region: CASSLGPSNTEAFF. The CDR3 DNA follows: TGCGCCAGCAGCTTGGGGCCCTCGAACACTGAAGCTTTCTTT.